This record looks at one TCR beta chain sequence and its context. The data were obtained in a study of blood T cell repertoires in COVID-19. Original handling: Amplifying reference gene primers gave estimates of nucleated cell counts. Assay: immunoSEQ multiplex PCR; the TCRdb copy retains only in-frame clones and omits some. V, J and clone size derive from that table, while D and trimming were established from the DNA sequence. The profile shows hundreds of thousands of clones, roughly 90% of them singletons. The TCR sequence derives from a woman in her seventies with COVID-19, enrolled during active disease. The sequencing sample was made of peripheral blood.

CDR3 in amino acids: CASSVGASGQETQYF. The DNA for the CDR3 is TGTGCCAGCAGCGTAGGGGCTAGCGGACAAGAGACCCAGTACTTC. The chain recombines TRBV9 with TRBJ2-5, with 7 bases identical to TRBD2. This CDR3 contains 15 residues. Trimming cost V 0 bases and J 2 bases; bases outside gene matches: 4. CDR1 is SGDLS and CDR2 is YYNGEE in the germline V gene. Looking up the rest from reference TRBV9 and TRBJ2-5 gives the full variable domain: DSGVTQTPKHLITATGQRVTLRCSPRSGDLSVYWYQQSLDQGLQFLIQYYNGEERAKGNILERFSAQQFPDLHSELNLSSLELGDSALYFCASSVGASGQETQYFGPGTRLLVL.